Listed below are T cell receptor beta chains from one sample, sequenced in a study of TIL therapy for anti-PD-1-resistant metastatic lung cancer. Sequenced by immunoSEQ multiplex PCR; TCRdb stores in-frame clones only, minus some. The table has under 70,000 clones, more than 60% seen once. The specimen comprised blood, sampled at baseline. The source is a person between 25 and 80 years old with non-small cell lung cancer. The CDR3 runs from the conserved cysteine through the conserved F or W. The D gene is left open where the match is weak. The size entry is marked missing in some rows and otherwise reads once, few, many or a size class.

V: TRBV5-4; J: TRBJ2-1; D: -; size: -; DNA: TGTGCCACCGCCGGAAAAAACTACAATGAGCAGTTCTTC; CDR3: CATAGKNYNEQFF
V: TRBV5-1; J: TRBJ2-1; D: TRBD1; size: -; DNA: TGCGCCAGCAGCTTGGGTTGGGACAGGGACAATGAGCAGTTCTTC; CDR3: CASSLGWDRDNEQFF
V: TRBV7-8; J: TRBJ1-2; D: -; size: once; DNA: TGTGCCAGCAGCCGACAGGAACGTAACTATGGCTACACCTTC; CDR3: CASSRQERNYGYTF
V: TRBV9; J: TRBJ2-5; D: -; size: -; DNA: TGTGCCAGCAGCCCCCGACTCCAAGAGACCCAGTACTTC; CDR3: CASSPRLQETQYF
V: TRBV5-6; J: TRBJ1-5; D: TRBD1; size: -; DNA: TGTGCCAGCAGCTTACGAGGGACAGGGAAGCAGCCCCAGCATTTT; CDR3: CASSLRGTGKQPQHF
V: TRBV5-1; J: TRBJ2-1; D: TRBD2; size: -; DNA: TGCGCCAGCTCCCCTAGCGGTCTTTACAATGAGCAGTTCTTC; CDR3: CASSPSGLYNEQFF
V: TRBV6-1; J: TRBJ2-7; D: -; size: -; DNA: TGTGCCAGCAGTGACCGGCTCCAGATGGGCGAGCAGTACTTC; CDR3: CASSDRLQMGEQYF
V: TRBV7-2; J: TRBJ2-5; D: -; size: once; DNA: TGTGCCAGCAGCATCCGACAGGGAGGGGGACAAGAGACCCAGTACTTC; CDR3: CASSIRQGGGQETQYF
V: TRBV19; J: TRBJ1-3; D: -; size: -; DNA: TGTGCCAGTCAACTCGGGACAACTGGAAACACCATATATTTT; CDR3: CASQLGTTGNTIYF
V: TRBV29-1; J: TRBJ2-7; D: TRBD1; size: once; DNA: TGCAGCGTTGTCCAACAGGGGGTGAAGGACGAGCAGTACTTC; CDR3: CSVVQQGVKDEQYF
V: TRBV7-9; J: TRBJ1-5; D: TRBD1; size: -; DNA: TGTGCCAGCAGCTTTAACCGGGACAGGCGGTGGAACGACTATCAGCCCCAGCATTTT; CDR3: CASSFNRDRRWNDYQPQHF
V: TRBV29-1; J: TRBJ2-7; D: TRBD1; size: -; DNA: TGCAGCGTGGTAGGGGGCCAGTACGAGCAGTACTTC; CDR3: CSVVGGQYEQYF
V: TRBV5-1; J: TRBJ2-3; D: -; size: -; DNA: TGCGCCAGCAGCACCACACAGGCCACAGATACGCAGTATTTT; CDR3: CASSTTQATDTQYF
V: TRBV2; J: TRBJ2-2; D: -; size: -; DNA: TGTGCCAGCAGTGTACAGGTCACCGGGGAGCTGTTTTTT; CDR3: CASSVQVTGELFF
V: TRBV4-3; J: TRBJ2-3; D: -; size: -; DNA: TGCGCCAGCAGCCAAGATTTTGCGGGTACATTTCAAGCAGATACGCAGTATTTT; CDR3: CASSQDFAGTFQADTQYF
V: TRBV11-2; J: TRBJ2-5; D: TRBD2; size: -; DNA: TGTGCCAGCAGACTAGCGGGAGGGTCGGGAGAGACCCAGTACTTC; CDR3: CASRLAGGSGETQYF
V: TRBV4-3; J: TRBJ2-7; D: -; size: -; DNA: TGCGCCAGCAGCCCGGTAGCTACCCGGAATTATGTGGAGCAGTACTTC; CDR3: CASSPVATRNYVEQYF
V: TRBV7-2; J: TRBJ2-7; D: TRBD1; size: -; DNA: TGTGCCAGCAGCTCCAGGGGGCGGGAGCAGTACTTC; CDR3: CASSSRGREQYF
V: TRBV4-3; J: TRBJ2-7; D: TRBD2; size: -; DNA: TGCGCCAGCAGCCAAGGACTAGCGGGCGTCCCCTACGAGCAGTACTTC; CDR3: CASSQGLAGVPYEQYF
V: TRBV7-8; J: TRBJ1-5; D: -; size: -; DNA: TGTGCCAGCAGCTTAGGGCAGGGTATTCAGCCCCAGCATTTT; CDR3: CASSLGQGIQPQHF
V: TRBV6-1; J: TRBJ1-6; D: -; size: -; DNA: TGTGCCAGCAGTGTCGACCAGAATTCACCCCTCCACTTT; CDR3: CASSVDQNSPLHF
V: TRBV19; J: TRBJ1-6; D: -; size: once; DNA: TGTGCCAGTAGTATAGTATTGTCAGGCAATTCACCCCTCCACTTT; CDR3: CASSIVLSGNSPLHF